The 24 T cell receptor beta chains below come from one sample, sequenced in a study of blood T cell repertoires in COVID-19. Here immunoSEQ multiplex PCR was the method, and the copy in TCRdb shows in-frame clones only, minus some. The table lists about 400,000 clones, roughly 85% of them singletons. The sequenced material came from peripheral blood. The receptors originated from a woman in her twenties or thirties with active or convalescent COVID-19.

CDR3 residues: CASSQGRVETEAFF. The CDR3 nucleotides read TGTGCCAGCAGCCAAGGCAGGGTTGAAACTGAAGCTTTCTTT. The chain has TRBV3-1 (or the pseudogene TRBV3-2) and TRBJ1-1, with a tentative D call TRBD1 (5 bases). Trimming stripped 1 base from V and 5 bases from J, with 11 bases between. The CDR3 covers 14 residues. Looked up from germline, CDR1 is LGHDT and CDR2 is YNNKEL (reference sequence).

The chain combines TRBV28 with TRBJ1-5; D is ambiguous. The CDR3 runs to 17 residues. CDR1 and CDR2 from the germline V gene are MDHEN and SYDVKM. The CDR3 nucleotides read TGTGTCCCACCGGGGAGTTCCAATTTACCCCACAATCAGCCCCAGCATTTT. Protein product: CVPPGSSNLPHNQPQHF.

A few counts support this clone. The V gene is TRBV24-1, the J gene TRBJ2-5; 7 positions agree with TRBD1. Germline CDR1 is KGHDR and CDR2 is SFDVKD. J gave up 5 bases and V 4 bases, and 12 bases lay outside the gene matches. CDR3 size: 16 residues. CDR3 bases: TGTGCCACCAGTGACATGGGGCCCGAGGGGGCGGAGACCCAGTACTTC. Encoded protein: CATSDMGPEGAETQYF.

V is TRBV28 and J is TRBJ1-4; D perhaps matches TRBD1 (5 bases). Looked up from germline, CDR1 is MDHEN and CDR2 is SYDVKM. Trimming removed 3 bases from V and 10 bases from J, with 6 bases in between. The CDR3 totals 11 residues. CDR3: CASSLGGKLFF. Here the CDR3 DNA reads TGTGCCAGCAGTTTGGGGGGAAAACTGTTTTTT. Using reference TRBV28 and TRBJ1-4 for the parts outside the CDR3, the full variable domain is DVKVTQSSRYLVKRTGEKVFLECVQDMDHENMFWYRQDPGLGLRLIYFSYDVKMKEKGDIPEGYSVSREKKERFSLILESASTNQTSMYLCASSLGGKLFFGSGTQLSVL.

The V and J genes are TRBV7-6 and TRBJ1-3, with TRBD1 matching 7 bases. Germline trimming cut 4 bases from V and 0 bases from J; bases unmatched to any gene: 9. The CDR3 runs to 17 residues. The germline CDR1 and CDR2 sequences are SGHVS and FNYEAQ. The CDR3 region has the DNA TGTGCCAGCAGCTCCACCGCAGACAGGGCCTCTGGAAACACCATATATTTT. Translating it yields CASSSTADRASGNTIYF.

Details on this clone: The identical CDR3 is also encoded by other nucleotide sequences in the sample. The gene calls are TRBV5-1 and TRBJ1-1, with D hard to call. The germline gives CDR1 SGHRS, CDR2 YFSETQ. The CDR3 consists of 13 residues. V was trimmed by 2 bases and J by 1 base, leaving 6 bases between them. The CDR3: CASSFTENTEAFF. CDR3 DNA: TGCGCCAGCAGCTTCACAGAGAACACTGAAGCTTTCTTT. Full variable domain (remainder filled in from reference TRBV5-1 and TRBJ1-1): KAGVTQTPRYLIKTRGQQVTLSCSPISGHRSVSWYQQTPGQGLQFLFEYFSETQRNKGNFPGRFSGRQFSNSRSEMNVSTLELGDSALYLCASSFTENTEAFFGQGTRLTVV.

The chain combines TRBV4-2 with TRBJ2-7; 11 bases are shared with TRBD1. CDR3 length: 13 amino acids. V lost 5 bases, J lost 7 bases, and 4 bases stayed unmatched. Germline CDR1 is LGHNA and CDR2 is YNFKEQ. The CDR3 protein is CASSVDRGLEQYF. The CDR3 nucleotides are TGTGCCAGCAGCGTGGACAGGGGGCTTGAGCAGTACTTC.

This sequence joins TRBV7-2 and TRBJ2-7; D might be TRBD2 (5 bases). V gave up 2 bases and J gave up 5 bases, with 10 bases separating them. Germline CDR1 is SGHTA and CDR2 is FQGNSA. The CDR3 runs 13 residues. The DNA for the CDR3 is TGTGCCAGCAGCTTAAGGCGGGTGGACGAGCAGTACTTC. Translating it yields CASSLRRVDEQYF.

The V gene is TRBV6-5, the J gene TRBJ1-1; 9 bases align to TRBD1. The germline V gene has CDR1 MNHEY and CDR2 SVGAGI. J gave up 12 bases and V 8 bases, and 7 bases lay outside the gene matches. CDR3 length: 11 residues. CDR3 in amino acids: CASGRDREPFF. In DNA, the CDR3 is TGTGCCAGCGGCCGGGACAGGGAACCTTTCTTT.

This clone was detected once. The rearrangement links TRBV3-1 (or the pseudogene TRBV3-2) to TRBJ1-6; TRBD1 matches 9 bases. Per germline, CDR1 LGHDT and CDR2 YNNKEL (reference sequence). J was trimmed by 3 bases and V by 3 bases; bases with no gene match: 0. The CDR3 is 15 amino acids. The CDR3 spells CASSQTGGYNSPLHF. CDR3 bases: TGTGCCAGCAGCCAGACAGGGGGCTATAATTCACCCCTCCACTTT.

For this clone: In the same sample, other DNA sequences code for this CDR3. This chain uses TRBV20-1 with TRBJ1-1; 8 nucleotides match TRBD1. This CDR3 has 11 amino acids. With 3 bases clipped from V and 8 bases from J, the junction kept 2 bases outside the gene matches. Germline V gene data show CDR1 as DFQATT and CDR2 as SNEGSKA (reference sequence). In DNA, the CDR3 is TGCAGTGCTAGGAGGGACAGGGAAGCTTTCTTT. Its protein is CSARRDREAFF.

This sequence joins TRBV19 and TRBJ2-1; possible D gene TRBD1, 6 bases. Germline assignment: CDR1 LNHDA and CDR2 SQIVND (reference sequence). This CDR3 spans 17 amino acids. V was trimmed by 7 bases and J by 6 bases, leaving 25 bases between them. CDR3 in DNA: TGTGCCAGTACCCGAGGGCTAATAAGGGGGAACTCCAATGAGCAGTTCTTC. It specifies CASTRGLIRGNSNEQFF.

The chain uses TRBV2 and TRBJ2-1; 8 bases map to TRBD2. In germline, CDR1 is SNHLY, CDR2 FYNNEI. CDR3 length equals 15 residues. J gave up 4 bases and V 6 bases, and 8 bases lay outside the gene matches. CDR3 amino acids: CASRVYGGDYNEQFF. CDR3 nucleotide sequence: TGTGCCAGCAGGGTTTACGGGGGGGATTACAATGAGCAGTTCTTC.

The rearrangement links TRBV12-3 or TRBV12-4 to TRBJ1-1; D is ambiguous. Between the trimmed V and J ends, which lost 3 bases and 11 bases, there was a span of 16 bases. The CDR3 consists of 13 residues. The CDR3 is CASSLQRGQRAFF. DNA of the CDR3: TGTGCCAGCAGTTTGCAACGAGGTCAGAGGGCTTTCTTT.

V is TRBV11-2 and J is TRBJ2-5; a weak D match, TRBD2 (7 bases). The CDR3 spans 16 residues. The V gene's germline CDR1 is SGHAT and CDR2 FQNNGV. V shed 1 base and J shed 3 bases, with 15 bases lying between them. CDR3 loop: CASSLVGGASKETQYF. In nucleotides, the CDR3 is TGTGCCAGCAGCTTAGTTGGGGGGGCCTCTAAAGAGACCCAGTACTTC.

The rearrangement links TRBV30 to TRBJ1-1; D is uncertain. The germline V and J ends were trimmed by 1 base and 1 base, with 13 bases remaining between them. Per the germline V gene, CDR1 is GTSNPN and CDR2 is SVGIG (reference sequence). CDR3 length equals 15 residues. Here the CDR3 DNA reads TGTGCCTGGAGTGAGCCCCACCGGGGGAACACTGAAGCTTTCTTT. It translates to CAWSEPHRGNTEAFF.

The chain is built from TRBV15 and TRBJ2-7, with 8 bases lining up with TRBD1. Germline V gene data show CDR1 as LNHNV and CDR2 as YYDKDF (reference sequence). J lost 4 bases, V lost 3 bases, and 8 bases had no gene match. The CDR3 loop spans 15 amino acids. CDR3 DNA sequence: TGTGCCACCAGCAGGGGGGAGACAGGGGTGTACGAGCAGTACTTC. It yields the protein CATSRGETGVYEQYF.

The chain joins TRBV3-1 (or the pseudogene TRBV3-2) to TRBJ1-5; D uncertain. The CDR3 loop spans 14 amino acids. The ends were cut back, 0 bases at V and 3 bases at J, with 6 bases in the middle. CDR1 is LGHDT and CDR2 is YNNKEL in the germline V gene (reference sequence). CDR3: CASSQDESNQPQHF. Here the CDR3 DNA reads TGTGCCAGCAGCCAAGACGAGTCCAATCAGCCCCAGCATTTT.

This clone was seen only once. This sequence joins TRBV5-1 and TRBJ2-1, with a tentative D call TRBD1 (5 bases). The CDR3 is 13 amino acids. The V gene's germline CDR1 is SGHRS and CDR2 YFSETQ. The V and J ends lost 7 bases and 8 bases respectively, with 16 bases between them. CDR3 protein: CASSGVWGDEQFF. Here the CDR3 DNA reads TGCGCCAGCTCAGGCGTTTGGGGCGATGAGCAGTTCTTC.

J is TRBJ1-1 and V is TRBV6-5, with D perhaps matching TRBD1 (5 bases). Germline V gene data show CDR1 as MNHEY and CDR2 as SVGAGI. Deletions cut 11 bases from V and 0 bases from J, with 19 bases between. CDR3 size: 15 residues. The CDR3 spells CASQRGLVLNTEAFF. The CDR3, as DNA: TGTGCCTCCCAACGGGGGTTAGTACTGAACACTGAAGCTTTCTTT.

V gene TRBV29-1 combines with J gene TRBJ2-7; tentatively, D is TRBD2 (6 bases). CDR1 is SQVTM and CDR2 is ANQGSEA in the germline V gene. The CDR3 spans 15 residues. The ends were cut back, 0 bases at V and 3 bases at J, with 15 bases in the middle. The CDR3 here is CSVEDRRESDYEQYF. CDR3 DNA: TGCAGCGTTGAAGATCGACGGGAGAGTGACTACGAGCAGTACTTC.

The chain combines TRBV3-1 (or the pseudogene TRBV3-2) with TRBJ1-1; D unclear. The CDR3 sequence is 15 residues long. Per the germline V gene, CDR1 is LGHDT and CDR2 is YNNKEL (reference sequence). Trimming shortened V by 4 bases and J by 1 base, and 13 bases separated the two germline ends. CDR3 residues: CASSPSIRWNTEAFF. The CDR3 DNA reads TGTGCCAGCAGCCCGTCTATCCGTTGGAACACTGAAGCTTTCTTT.

V gene TRBV6-1 combines with J gene TRBJ1-2; D perhaps matches TRBD1 (5 bases). This CDR3 contains 14 residues. V lost 1 base, J lost 8 bases, and 14 bases lay in between. The germline gives CDR1 MNHNS, CDR2 SASEGT. The CDR3 DNA reads as TGTGCCAGCAGTGAAGGCACGGGGGGGGAAGGCTACACCTTC. Encoded protein: CASSEGTGGEGYTF.

The rearrangement joins TRBV11-2 to TRBJ1-2; 7 nucleotides align to TRBD1. Germline-derived CDR1 and CDR2 are SGHAT and FQNNGV. The junction had 7 bases not matched to a gene; V was cut back by 1 base and J by 8 bases. The CDR3 totals 14 residues. This chain's CDR3 is CASSLVSAGGGYTF. The CDR3 DNA follows: TGTGCCAGCAGCTTAGTGTCGGCAGGGGGAGGCTACACCTTC.